This entry lists 19 T cell receptor beta chains sequenced from one sample in a study of beta chain features in type 1 diabetes. The study's findings and limits: Shortening of TCRB CDR3s, moderate but significant, appeared in all four CD4+ subsets of Type 1 diabetes patients.

Reverse transcribing all isolated RNA meant expressed TCRB transcripts were sequenced. The table came from immunoSEQ multiplex PCR; TCRdb's copy has only in-frame clones and leaves some out. Here the sample spans approximately 730,000 clones, around an eighth being singletons. The antigens these receptors bind are not known. The sequencing sample was made of naive CD4+ T cells from blood. The source of these receptors is a man between 18 and 29 years old with type 1 diabetes.

The chain links TRBV20-1 to TRBJ2-5; D is uncertain. V lost 6 bases and J lost 4, with 9 bases in between. The germline gives CDR1 DFQATT, CDR2 SNEGSKA (reference sequence). This CDR3 is built from 11 residues. DNA for the CDR3: TGCAGTGCCAAACCGCGAGAGACCCAGTACTTC. This codes for CSAKPRETQYF.

The rearrangement uses TRBV4-1 and TRBJ2-6; D assignment may be TRBD1 or TRBD2 (5 bases each). The ends were cut back, 4 bases at V and 0 bases at J, with 10 bases in the middle. Germline values: CDR1 MGHRA, CDR2 YSYEKL. The CDR3 runs to 16 residues. CDR3 sequence reads: CASSPPGSSGANVLTF. Written as DNA, the CDR3 is TGCGCCAGCAGCCCCCCAGGGAGCTCTGGGGCCAACGTCCTGACTTTC.

The chain combines TRBV6-1 with TRBJ1-2; D is ambiguous. The CDR3 has 13 residues. The V end lost 8 bases, the J end lost 7 bases, and 17 bases lay between the germline ends. Germline V gene data show CDR1 as MNHNS and CDR2 as SASEGT. This chain's CDR3 is CASHPLQRGGYTF. The DNA of the CDR3 is TGTGCCAGCCACCCCCTCCAGAGAGGTGGCTACACCTTC.

V and J are TRBV7-8 and TRBJ2-2, with 8 bases matching TRBD1. Germline loops: CDR1 SGHVS, CDR2 FQNEAQ. CDR3 size: 15 residues. V trimming: 5 bases; J trimming: 4 bases; junction bases outside the gene matches: 6. The CDR3: CASSNGQGGTGELFF. The DNA of the CDR3 is TGTGCCAGCAGCAATGGACAGGGTGGCACCGGGGAGCTGTTTTTT. Drawing the rest from reference TRBV7-8 and TRBJ2-2, the complete variable domain is GAGVSQSPRYKVAKRGQDVALRCDPISGHVSLFWYQQALGQGPEFLTYFQNEAQLDKSGLPSDRFFAERPEGSVSTLKIQRTQQEDSAVYLCASSNGQGGTGELFFGEGSRLTVL.

The gene calls are TRBV6-1 and TRBJ1-1, with TRBD1 identical over 7 bases. Germline CDR1 and CDR2: MNHNS and SASEGT. The CDR3 spans 15 residues. Unmatched junction bases numbered 12, after V lost 4 bases and J lost 7 bases. CDR3 sequence reads: CASSGKFGQENEAFF. The DNA of the CDR3 is TGTGCCAGCAGTGGAAAATTTGGACAGGAGAATGAAGCTTTCTTT.

This chain uses TRBV6-5 with TRBJ1-2, with 10 bases matching TRBD1. The length of the CDR3 is 14 residues. Per germline, CDR1 MNHEY and CDR2 SVGAGI. With 4 bases clipped from V and 3 bases from J, the junction kept 2 bases outside the gene matches. DNA of the CDR3: TGTGCCAGCAGTTGGGGGACAGGGGACTATGGCTACACCTTC. Translating gives CASSWGTGDYGYTF.

This clone turned up a few times. This rearrangement joins TRBV6-5 to TRBJ2-2; perhaps TRBD1 as D (5 bases). The germline V gene encodes CDR1 MNHEY and CDR2 SVGAGI. CDR3 length equals 14 residues. V lost 5 bases and J lost 0, with 7 bases in between. The CDR3 loop is CASSPTANTGELFF. CDR3 in DNA: TGTGCCAGCAGTCCGACAGCGAACACCGGGGAGCTGTTTTTT.

V and J are TRBV14 and TRBJ1-2; 10 nucleotides match TRBD1. The CDR3 sequence is 14 residues long. Trimming cost V 3 bases and J 6 bases; bases outside gene matches: 4. Germline V gene sequence: CDR1 SGHDN, CDR2 FVKESK. CDR3 nucleotides: TGTGCCAGCAGCCAGGGACAGGGGTCGGATGGCTACACCTTC. Its translation: CASSQGQGSDGYTF.

The chain joins TRBV4-1 to TRBJ2-5; 8 bases fit TRBD1. Germline V lookup: CDR1 MGHRA, CDR2 YSYEKL. J lost 4 bases, V lost 4 bases, and 5 bases had no gene match. The CDR3 is 14 residues long. CDR3 protein: CASSRTGRLETQYF. CDR3 DNA sequence: TGCGCCAGCAGCCGGACAGGGCGCTTAGAGACCCAGTACTTC.

This clone was detected a few times. The chain couples TRBV7-9 to TRBJ1-6, with D uncertain. V was trimmed by 7 bases and J by 11 bases, leaving 18 bases between them. From germline, CDR1 is SEHNR and CDR2 FQNEAQ (reference sequence). CDR3 length: 14 residues. The CDR3 sequence is CASTPGILGAPLHF. The CDR3 region has the DNA TGTGCCAGCACCCCCGGGATTTTGGGAGCACCCCTCCACTTT.

This clone was observed a handful of times. Here the CDR3 reads CASSLAPTRGDGYTF. CDR3 DNA: TGTGCCAGCAGCTTAGCCCCGACCAGGGGAGACGGCTACACCTTC. The chain recombines TRBV7-2 with TRBJ1-2, with TRBD1 as a possible D gene (6 bases). Trimming cost V 0 bases and J 8 bases, with 16 bases left between them. Germline V lookup: CDR1 SGHTA, CDR2 FQGNSA. The CDR3 runs to 15 residues.

This clone was picked up a small number of times. This chain links TRBV4-1 with TRBJ1-2, with no clear D. CDR1 MGHRA and CDR2 YSYEKL come from the germline V gene. Trimming stripped 1 base from V and 0 bases from J, with 9 bases between. The CDR3 is made up of 15 amino acids. The CDR3 DNA follows: TGCGCCAGCAGCCAAGGGGCAGGTACTAACTATGGCTACACCTTC. It encodes CASSQGAGTNYGYTF.

Notes on this clone: The sample holds other DNA sequences that translate to the same CDR3. CDR3 amino acids: CAISDSSYNEQFF. DNA for the CDR3: TGTGCCATCTCGGACAGCTCCTACAATGAGCAGTTCTTC. The V call is TRBV10-3, the J call TRBJ2-1, with a tentative D call TRBD1 (6 bases). Germline-derived CDR1 and CDR2 are ENHRY and SYGVKD. The CDR3 extends over 13 amino acids. Trimming shortened V by 8 bases and J by 0 bases, and 8 bases separated the two germline ends.

This chain uses TRBV5-1 with TRBJ2-2; 7 bases agree with TRBD1. This CDR3 has 15 residues. Germline CDR1 and CDR2: SGHRS and YFSETQ. V dropped 4 bases and J dropped 6; count of bases not matched to a gene: 9. In DNA, the CDR3 is TGCGCCAGCAGCCTAAAGACAGGGTGGGCCGGGGAGCTGTTTTTT. Encoded protein: CASSLKTGWAGELFF.

This clone was picked up a small number of times. This sequence joins TRBV7-2 and TRBJ1-1; tentative D call: TRBD1 (5 bases). In germline, CDR1 is SGHTA, CDR2 FQGNSA. V was trimmed by 5 bases and J by 10 bases, leaving 14 bases between them. CDR3 length equals 12 residues. The CDR3 region is CASSDGHFAAFF. The DNA for the CDR3 is TGTGCCAGCAGCGATGGACATTTTGCAGCTTTCTTT.

This clone has only a few counts. This sequence joins TRBV6-6 and TRBJ2-1; D could derive from TRBD1 or TRBD2 (5 bases each). From germline, CDR1 is MNHNY and CDR2 SVGAGI (reference sequence). Between the trimmed V and J ends, which lost 5 bases and 9 bases, there was a span of 20 bases. The CDR3 totals 15 residues. The CDR3 DNA sequence: TGTGCCAGCAGTCCCTCCAGGGACGAGAGGGGTGAGCAGTTCTTC. This sequence encodes CASSPSRDERGEQFF.

CDR3 sequence: CASSSPGRYYTF. For the CDR3, the DNA is TGTGCCAGCAGCTCACCTGGACGATACTACACCTTC. The J gene is TRBJ1-2, the V gene TRBV7-2; D is unclear. V was pared by 4 bases and J by 10 bases, with 13 bases between. Germline CDR1 SGHTA, CDR2 FQGNSA. This CDR3 is 12 amino acids long. Supplemented by reference TRBV7-2 and TRBJ1-2, the full variable domain reads GAGVSQSPSNKVTEKGKDVELRCDPISGHTALYWYRQSLGQGLEFLIYFQGNSAPDKSGLPSDRFSAERTGGSVSTLTIQRTQQEDSAVYLCASSSPGRYYTFGSGTRLTVV.

The table lists this clone with a few counts. The chain joins TRBV9 to TRBJ1-3, with a tentative D call TRBD1 (6 bases). The CDR3 extends over 15 amino acids. Germline-derived CDR1 and CDR2 are SGDLS and YYNGEE. V gave up 3 bases and J gave up 0 bases, with 10 bases separating them. The CDR3, as DNA: TGTGCCAGCAGCGACAGGGCCGACTCTGGAAACACCATATATTTT. Its translation is CASSDRADSGNTIYF.

This clone appeared a few times. Here the CDR3 reads CASTPTRDGPNYGYTF. CDR3 in DNA: TGTGCCAGCACCCCGACACGGGACGGCCCTAACTATGGCTACACCTTC. The chain employs TRBV7-9 and TRBJ1-2; D may be TRBD1 (5 bases). CDR1 is SEHNR and CDR2 is FQNEAQ in the germline V gene (reference sequence). This CDR3 has 16 residues. Deletions cut 7 bases from V and 0 bases from J, with 18 bases between. The entire variable domain, with the rest obtained from reference TRBV7-9 and TRBJ1-2, is as follows: DTGVSQNPRHKITKRGQNVTFRCDPISEHNRLYWYRQTLGQGPEFLTYFQNEAQLEKSRLLSDRFSAERPKGSFSTLEIQRTEQGDSAMYLCASTPTRDGPNYGYTFGSGTRLTVV.